This T cell receptor beta chain stems from a study of CD8 T cells in ankylosing spondylitis. This clonotype appeared a few times. TCRdb called the 5' RACE reads again in MiXCR, with one record for every CDR3 protein. The table lists 230,000 or so distinct CDR3 sequences, 20% to 30% of them singletons. Germline trimming cut 5 bases from V and 6 bases from J; bases unmatched to any gene: 10. The CDR3 is 15 amino acids. This TCR was recovered from a male donor with ankylosing spondylitis or in good health (not recorded which). The rearrangement uses TRBV12-3 or TRBV12-4 and TRBJ2-7, with TRBD1 matching over 10 bases. Sequencing was performed on blood, either unsorted or a sorted T cell fraction (not recorded which). CDR3 coding DNA: TGTGCCAGCAGTCCTAGGCGACGACAGGGGGCCGAGCAGTACTTC. Protein: CASSPRRRQGAEQYF.